A single sample gave rise to the 29 T cell receptor beta chains below, sequenced in a study of T cells in women clearing cervical HPV infection. The table came from immunoSEQ multiplex PCR; TCRdb's copy has only in-frame clones and leaves some out. The sample's table shows roughly 8,300 clones. Input material: blood buffy coat. Every receptor here comes from a woman between 18 and 75 years old with a cervical HPV16 infection that either progressed to CIN3+ or cleared (not recorded which).

Points on this clone: From the germline J gene comes the end of the CDR3, since the read stops 3 residues before it. The chain uses TRBV5-6 and TRBJ2-5; 10 bases map to TRBD1. The CDR3 has 15 residues. Germline V gene data show CDR1 as SGHDT and CDR2 as YYEEEE. The trim removed 3 bases at V and 4 bases at J, leaving 6 bases unmatched. The CDR3 loop reads CASSSGTGVRETQYF. CDR3 bases read: TGTGCCAGCAGCTCCGGGACAGGGGTTAGAGAGACC.

In terms of frequency, this clone is medium-sized. The read ends 3 residues early relative to the CDR3; the germline J gene fills the gap. V and J are TRBV2 and TRBJ2-5; D may be TRBD2 (6 bases). The germline gives CDR1 SNHLY, CDR2 FYNNEI. This CDR3 has 13 amino acids. Deletions cut 7 bases from V and 5 bases from J, with 14 bases between. CDR3 bases read: TGTGCCAGCAAGGTCGCTAGCGTGGAGACC. Translating gives CASKVASVET. The whole CDR3 sequence reads CASKVASVETQYF.

As to this clone: One junction end does not reproduce the germline sequence, and a read error may be involved. The CDR3 extends 3 residues past the end of the read, so its final part is completed from the germline J gene. This rearrangement joins TRBV5-1 to TRBJ2-5; D possibly corresponds to TRBD2 (6 bases). In germline, CDR1 is SGHRS, CDR2 YFSETQ. This CDR3 comprises 14 residues. The CDR3 reads CASRRGTSEDTQYF. The CDR3 DNA, read in part, is TGCGCCAGCAGAAGAGGGACTTCGGAAGATACC. Together with reference TRBV5-1 and TRBJ2-5, the CDR3 gives the full variable domain: KAGVTQTPRYLIKTRGQQVTLSCSPISGHRSVSWYQQTPGQGLQFLFEYFSETQRNKGNFPGRFSGRQFSNSRSEMNVSTLELGDSALYLCASRRGTSEDTQYFGPGTRLLVL.

The sequenced part of the CDR3 DNA is TGTGCCAGCAGCCAAGAGACAGGGGGCTCTGGAAACACC. It translates to CASSQETGGSGNT. The entire CDR3 is CASSQETGGSGNTIYF. The chain is built from TRBV4-2 and TRBJ1-3; 9 bases are a match to TRBD1. The read ends 3 residues shy of where the CDR3 ends; the end is completed using the germline J gene. The CDR3 covers 16 residues. V gave up 0 bases and J gave up 0 bases; unmatched junction bases: 0. Germline loops: CDR1 LGHNA, CDR2 YNFKEQ.

Details on this clone: The read stops 3 residues short of the end of the CDR3; the missing end is completed from the germline J gene. The chain combines TRBV18 with TRBJ2-4; tentatively, D is TRBD1 or TRBD2 (5 bases each). Germline assignment: CDR1 KGHSH and CDR2 LQKENI. This CDR3 is built from 12 residues. CDR3 loop: CASSPQGEGQYF. CDR3 DNA (partial): TGTGCCAGCTCCCCCCAGGGAGAGGGT.

Comment on this clone: At one end the junction does not follow the germline gene, possibly because of a read error. The read stops 3 residues short of the end of the CDR3; the missing end is completed from the germline J gene. The sample contains more than one DNA sequence encoding this CDR3. V gene TRBV18 combines with J gene TRBJ1-3; unclear D gene. Per germline, CDR1 KGHSH and CDR2 LQKENI. The CDR3 runs to 13 residues. CDR3 DNA, as far as it was read: TGTGCCAGCCCAGACATCTCTGGAAACACT. Translating gives CASPDISGNT. The whole CDR3 sequence reads CASPDISGNTIYF.

This clone is medium-sized by frequency. The CDR3 end falls 3 residues outside the read, so it is completed with the germline J gene. This chain uses TRBV18 with TRBJ2-3; TRBD2 aligns across 10 bases. Trimming at V came to 2 bases and at J to 4 bases, leaving 9 bases not matched to a gene. The germline CDR1 and CDR2 sequences are KGHSH and LQKENI. The CDR3 runs to 17 residues. CDR3 bases read: TGTGCCAGCTCACCAATGGCTAGCGGGGGTCTCCCAGATACG. As protein: CASSPMASGGLPDT. The entire CDR3 sequence reads CASSPMASGGLPDTQYF.

Notes on this clone: The CDR3 end is not reached by the read, which stops 3 residues before it; the germline J gene fills it in. The rearrangement joins TRBV19 to TRBJ2-3, with D possibly TRBD1 on 5 matching bases. Germline loops: CDR1 LNHDA, CDR2 SQIVND (reference sequence). This CDR3 region has 17 residues. CDR3 region: CASSPLQPGNIQETQYF. CDR3 DNA, as far as it was read: TGTGCCAGTAGTCCCCTCCAGCCAGGGAATATCCAAGAGACG.

As concerns this clone: The observed sequence ends 3 residues before the CDR3 terminus, with the missing tail filled in from the germline J gene. The chain combines TRBV7-8 with TRBJ2-4; tentatively, D is TRBD1 (6 bases). Germline V gene data show CDR1 as SGHVS and CDR2 as FQNEAQ. The CDR3 is 15 residues long. The CDR3 bases that were read are TGTGCCAGCAGCTCCAGGGGCGGGTCTAACTATGGT. This sequence encodes CASSSRGGSNYG. The CDR3 as a whole reads CASSSRGGSNYGQYF.

To note about this clone: The read terminates 3 residues before the CDR3 end, so the remaining end is supplied by the germline J gene. The chain has TRBV5-1 and TRBJ2-3, with 8 bases matching TRBD1. This CDR3 has 15 amino acids. Germline assignment: CDR1 SGHRS and CDR2 YFSETQ. The sequenced part of the CDR3 DNA is TGCGCCAGCAGCGTTACAGGGGGGCGGTGGGAGACG. It yields the protein CASSVTGGRWET. The complete CDR3 sequence is CASSVTGGRWETQYF.

As to this clone: Sequencing ends 3 residues short of the CDR3 end; the germline J gene provides the rest. V is TRBV12-3 or TRBV12-4 and J is TRBJ2-5, with 10 nucleotides matching TRBD2. The length of the CDR3 is 16 residues. J gave up 6 bases and V 7 bases, and 14 bases lay outside the gene matches. CDR3 in amino acids: CASTPLGASGGQTQYF. Partial CDR3 DNA: TGTGCCAGCACCCCACTTGGGGCTAGCGGGGGTCAGACC.

By frequency, this clone is medium-sized. The CDR3 spells CATSRENAGRSPLHF. Incomplete CDR3 DNA: TGTGCCACCAGCAGAGAAAATGCGGGAAGGTCACCC. The chain joins TRBV15 to TRBJ1-6; D unresolved. With the read ending 3 residues before the CDR3 end, the germline J gene is used to fill in that end. Germline CDR1 reads LNHNV; CDR2 reads YYDKDF (reference sequence). The V end lost 0 bases, the J end lost 10 bases, and 13 bases lay between the germline ends. This CDR3 comprises 15 residues.

Worth noting for this clone: The read ends 3 residues before the CDR3 terminus; that terminus is restored from the germline J gene. The J gene is TRBJ1-2, the V gene TRBV20-1; 8 bases align to TRBD1. CDR1 and CDR2 (germline): DFQATT, SNEGSKA (reference sequence). The CDR3 extends over 12 amino acids. Trimming at V came to 3 bases and at J to 7 bases, leaving 4 bases not matched to a gene. The CDR3 sequence: CSASEQGGGYTF. The covered CDR3 bases are TGCAGTGCTAGCGAACAGGGGGGTGGC.

Judged by frequency, this clone is medium-sized. The CDR3 DNA, read in part, is TGTGCCAGCAGCTTAGGGACTAGCGGTGCAGATACG. Translation gives CASSLGTSGADT. Given in full, the CDR3 is CASSLGTSGADTQYF. V gene TRBV7-9 combines with J gene TRBJ2-3; 10 nucleotides align to TRBD2. The sequence runs out 3 residues before the end of the CDR3; the remainder is reconstructed from the germline J gene. The J segment lost 4 bases and the V segment lost 1 base, leaving 2 bases of the junction unmatched. CDR1 is SEHNR, CDR2 FQNEAQ, per germline (reference sequence). The CDR3 is 15 residues long.

A note on this clone: The read ends 3 residues before the CDR3 terminus; that terminus is restored from the germline J gene. This chain links TRBV7-9 with TRBJ2-3, with 8 bases fitting TRBD2. Germline V gives CDR1 SEHNR, CDR2 FQNEAQ (reference sequence). The CDR3 runs 14 residues. Trimming took 4 bases from V and 5 from J; bases not matched to a gene: 5. Incomplete CDR3 DNA: TGTGCCAGCAGCTGGACGGGGGGGTTAGATACG. Its translation: CASSWTGGLDT. The complete CDR3 protein is CASSWTGGLDTQYF.

A word on this clone: The read falls 3 residues short of the CDR3 end, and the missing part is taken from the germline J gene. The rearrangement joins TRBV29-1 to TRBJ2-2; D gene ambiguous. The CDR3 covers 13 residues. Germline V gives CDR1 SQVTM, CDR2 ANQGSEA. The CDR3 here is CSVRGSDNSPLFF. The DNA read from the CDR3 is TGCAGCGTTCGCGGCAGCGATAATTCACCG.

Concerning this clone itself: The read stops 3 residues short of the end of the CDR3; the missing end is completed from the germline J gene. The chain recombines TRBV2 with TRBJ2-1; TRBD2 matches 11 bases. Germline CDR1 SNHLY, CDR2 FYNNEI. This CDR3 is built from 15 residues. The trim removed 4 bases at V and 9 bases at J, leaving 8 bases unmatched. Partial CDR3 DNA: TGTGCCAGCAGTGGTCCGTCGACTAGCGGGGTTGAG. Protein sequence: CASSGPSTSGVE. The whole CDR3 is CASSGPSTSGVEQFF. The complete variable domain, with remaining parts taken from reference TRBV2 and TRBJ2-1, reads EPEVTQTPSHQVTQMGQEVILRCVPISNHLYFYWYRQILGQKVEFLVSFYNNEISEKSEIFDDQFSVERPDGSNFTLKIRSTKLEDSAMYFCASSGPSTSGVEQFFGPGTRLTVL.

Incomplete CDR3 DNA: TGTGCCAGCAGCGGGGGGGCGGAGGAGACC. Translation: CASSGGAEET. The entire CDR3 protein reads CASSGGAEETQYF. The chain recombines TRBV11-3 with TRBJ2-5, with D perhaps matching TRBD2 (7 bases). Read data end 3 residues before the CDR3 end; the end is taken from the germline J gene. V was trimmed by 5 bases and J by 5 bases, leaving 12 bases between them. Germline lookup yields CDR1 SGHNT and CDR2 YENEEA. The CDR3 is 13 amino acids.

Concerning this clone: The sequenced fragment ends 3 residues before the CDR3 boundary, so the rest is inferred from the germline J gene. The rearrangement joins TRBV7-9 to TRBJ2-2; no reliable D call. The CDR3 runs 13 residues. The germline gives CDR1 SEHNR, CDR2 FQNEAQ (reference sequence). Trimming shortened V by 2 bases and J by 5 bases, and 6 bases separated the two germline ends. The CDR3 sequence: CASSLSTTGELFF. The covered CDR3 bases are TGTGCCAGCAGCTTAAGTACTACCGGGGAG.

As to this clone: The read stops 3 residues short of the end of the CDR3; the missing end is completed from the germline J gene. The rearrangement uses TRBV11-3 and TRBJ2-1; 10 nucleotides align to TRBD1. CDR1 SGHNT and CDR2 YENEEA come from the germline V gene. The CDR3 consists of 15 residues. With V trimmed by 5 bases and J by 6 bases, 7 bases remained unmatched. The CDR3 DNA, read in part, is TGTGCCAGCAGCAGTAAAGGGACAGGGGTCAATGAG. Translated: CASSSKGTGVNE. The entire CDR3 sequence reads CASSSKGTGVNEQFF. The variable domain in full, with the rest retrieved from reference TRBV11-3 and TRBJ2-1, is EAGVVQSPRYKIIEKKQPVAFWCNPISGHNTLYWYLQNLGQGPELLIRYENEEAVDDSQLPKDRFSAERLKGVDSTLKIQPAELGDSAVYLCASSSKGTGVNEQFFGPGTRLTVL.

Points on this clone: The read falls 3 residues short of the CDR3 end, and the missing part is taken from the germline J gene. The chain employs TRBV29-1 and TRBJ2-5, with 9 bases that match TRBD2. The length of the CDR3 is 13 residues. Germline V gene sequence: CDR1 SQVTM, CDR2 ANQGSEA. V lost 8 bases and J lost 1; bases outside the gene matches: 5. The part of the CDR3 DNA that was read is TGCAGCCTAGAGCGGGGGGCCCAAGAGACC. Translated: CSLERGAQET. In full, the CDR3 is CSLERGAQETQYF.

Its frequency marks this clone as medium-sized. The sequenced fragment ends 3 residues before the CDR3 boundary, so the rest is inferred from the germline J gene. The chain joins TRBV5-1 to TRBJ2-5; D uncertain. The CDR3 runs to 12 residues. Looked up from germline, CDR1 is SGHRS and CDR2 is YFSETQ. The V gene lost 3 bases and the J gene lost 2 bases, with 5 bases spanning the gap. The CDR3 region is CASSYTQETQYF. The sequenced part of the CDR3 DNA is TGCGCCAGCAGCTATACACAAGAGACC.

As regards this clone: The read is 3 residues too short to cover the CDR3 end, so that end is filled in from the germline J gene. The chain uses TRBV6-2 or TRBV6-3 and TRBJ2-7, with 7 bases lining up with TRBD1. V lost 5 bases, J lost 6 bases, and 4 bases stayed unmatched. This CDR3 spans 12 amino acids. Germline loops: CDR1 MNHEY, CDR2 SVGEGT. The CDR3 sequence: CASSDRVREQYF. The sequenced CDR3 bases are TGTGCCAGCAGTGACAGGGTTCGCGAG.

A note on this clone: The missing CDR3 end, 3 residues past where the read stops, is filled in from the germline J gene. The chain has TRBV9 and TRBJ2-5; weak D call: TRBD2 (5 bases). Germline V gives CDR1 SGDLS, CDR2 YYNGEE. The CDR3 is made up of 14 amino acids. Trimming left V 1 base short and J 2 bases short, with 9 bases between. The DNA read from the CDR3 is TGTGCCAGCAGCGTAAATCCGGGGCAAGAGACC. The encoded protein is CASSVNPGQET. The entire CDR3 protein reads CASSVNPGQETQYF. Variable domain in full (rest from reference TRBV9 and TRBJ2-5): DSGVTQTPKHLITATGQRVTLRCSPRSGDLSVYWYQQSLDQGLQFLIQYYNGEERAKGNILERFSAQQFPDLHSELNLSSLELGDSALYFCASSVNPGQETQYFGPGTRLLVL.

Note on this clone: The read ends 3 residues early relative to the CDR3; the germline J gene fills the gap. The chain carries TRBV5-8 and TRBJ2-3; no definite D call. V lost 4 bases and J lost 1, with 7 bases in between. The CDR3 contains 13 residues. The germline V gene encodes CDR1 SGHTS and CDR2 YDEGEE. CDR3 amino acids: CASSLRGTDTQYF. The covered CDR3 bases are TGTGCCAGCAGCCTTAGGGGCACAGATACG.

Regarding this clone: The read stops 3 residues short of the end of the CDR3; the missing end is completed from the germline J gene. The V call is TRBV7-6, the J call TRBJ1-1; perhaps TRBD1 as D (6 bases). The CDR3 totals 13 residues. Germline-derived CDR1 and CDR2 are SGHVS and FNYEAQ. The ends were cut back, 5 bases at V and 4 bases at J, with 11 bases in the middle. The CDR3 DNA, read in part, is TGTGCCAGCAGCAAACAGGGCGGCACTGAA. Its protein is CASSKQGGTE. The entire CDR3 protein is CASSKQGGTEAFF.

A word on this clone: The CDR3 extends 3 residues past the end of the read, so its final part is completed from the germline J gene. V usage is TRBV7-3 and J usage is TRBJ1-1, with D possibly matching TRBD1 (5 bases). The CDR3 loop spans 15 amino acids. Germline loops: CDR1 SGHTA, CDR2 FQGTGA. CDR3 sequence reads: CASSLVRGGRETAFF. The CDR3 DNA, read in part, is TGTGCCAGCAGCTTAGTAAGGGGAGGCCGAGAGACA.

Comments on this clone: The sequenced fragment ends 3 residues before the CDR3 boundary, so the rest is inferred from the germline J gene. This rearrangement joins TRBV27 to TRBJ2-6; no clear D gene. The V end lost 6 bases, the J end lost 0 bases, and 6 bases lay between the germline ends. The V gene's germline CDR1 is MNHEY and CDR2 SMNVEV (reference sequence). This CDR3 has 14 residues. The CDR3 sequence is CASRFNSGANVLTF. CDR3 DNA, as far as it was read: TGTGCCAGCAGATTCAACTCTGGGGCCAACGTC.

A note on this clone: Coverage ceases 3 residues before the CDR3 finishes, and the germline J gene fills in the end. This chain links TRBV12-3 or TRBV12-4 with TRBJ2-3, with 8 bases lining up with TRBD1. V shed 4 bases and J 2 bases; nucleotides not matched to a gene: 5. The CDR3 totals 15 residues. The CDR3 sequence: CASSSGQGDTDTQYF. The DNA read from the CDR3 is TGTGCCAGCAGTTCCGGACAGGGAGACACAGATACG.